This is a list of T cell receptor beta chains from one sample in a study of shared T cell receptors in the human thymus. Some clones are missing from TCRdb's copy, which holds only in-frame ones; the method was immunoSEQ multiplex PCR. The repertoire has 700,000 to 750,000 clones, 75% to 90% of them found once; the top ten carry under 0.012%. These data were also filed under a second study, of human thymus T cells.

What was sequenced was thymocytes. The receptors were gathered from a girl less than two years old with a congenital heart defect. Each CDR3 is given with its conserved first and last residue. The order of the fields is V gene, J gene, clone size, D gene, CDR3 protein, CDR3 DNA. The D gene is left open where the match is weak. The size of a clone is reported for some rows only, either as once, few or many, or as a class for expanded clones.

V: TRBV5-8
J: TRBJ1-5
size: .
D: TRBD1
CDR3: CASSLYQGDSGNQPQHF
DNA: TGTGCCAGCAGCTTGTATCAGGGGGACAGTGGCAATCAGCCCCAGCATTTT

V: TRBV5-1
J: TRBJ2-7
size: .
D: TRBD1
CDR3: CASSLGTGAAPQYF
DNA: TGCGCCAGCAGCTTGGGGACAGGGGCCGCCCCGCAGTACTTC

V: TRBV14
J: TRBJ1-1
size: .
D: .
CDR3: CASSHDPLIDGGTNTEAFF
DNA: TGTGCCAGCAGCCATGACCCTCTGATAGATGGGGGCACGAACACTGAAGCTTTCTTT

V: TRBV20-1
J: TRBJ2-7
size: .
D: .
CDR3: CSARSFFEQYF
DNA: TGCAGTGCTAGGAGTTTTTTCGAGCAGTACTTC

V: TRBV28
J: TRBJ2-7
size: .
D: .
CDR3: CASLSWGTYEQYF
DNA: TGTGCCAGCCTCAGTTGGGGGACATACGAGCAGTACTTC

V: TRBV6-4
J: TRBJ2-7
size: .
D: TRBD2
CDR3: CASSDTGEGGGEQYF
DNA: TGTGCCAGCAGTGACACCGGGGAGGGAGGAGGCGAGCAGTACTTC

V: TRBV5-1
J: TRBJ1-1
size: .
D: TRBD1
CDR3: CASSLTKRRRDREPVEAFF
DNA: TGCGCCAGCAGCTTGACCAAACGTCGCCGGGACAGGGAGCCCGTTGAAGCTTTCTTT

V: TRBV29-1
J: TRBJ1-1
size: .
D: .
CDR3: CSVPSPRNTEAFF
DNA: TGCAGCGTCCCAAGCCCGAGGAACACTGAAGCTTTCTTT

V: TRBV7-9
J: TRBJ1-3
size: .
D: .
CDR3: CASSPEVKGNTIYF
DNA: TGTGCCAGCAGCCCCGAGGTAAAAGGAAACACCATATATTTT

V: TRBV7-2
J: TRBJ1-4
size: few
D: .
CDR3: CASSSPPGVPSNEKLFF
DNA: TGTGCCAGCAGTTCCCCCCCGGGGGTGCCTTCTAATGAAAAACTGTTTTTT

V: TRBV14
J: TRBJ2-7
size: .
D: .
CDR3: CASSQGGDTSYEQYF
DNA: TGTGCCAGCAGCCAAGGGGGCGACACCTCCTACGAGCAGTACTTC

V: TRBV5-6
J: TRBJ2-1
size: .
D: TRBD2
CDR3: CASSYNSGGVNNEQFF
DNA: TGTGCCAGCAGCTATAATAGCGGGGGGGTAAACAATGAGCAGTTCTTC

V: TRBV5-1
J: TRBJ2-3
size: .
D: TRBD2
CDR3: CASSLSGGGTDTQYF
DNA: TGCGCCAGCAGCCTTAGCGGGGGAGGGACAGATACGCAGTATTTT

V: TRBV4-3
J: TRBJ2-1
size: few
D: TRBD2
CDR3: CASSPHIAGDSNEQFF
DNA: TGCGCCAGCAGCCCTCACATTGCGGGGGATAGCAATGAGCAGTTCTTC

V: TRBV6-1
J: TRBJ1-5
size: .
D: TRBD1
CDR3: CASSEVGRGVRNQPQHF
DNA: TGTGCCAGCAGTGAAGTGGGCAGGGGGGTTCGCAATCAGCCCCAGCATTTT

V: TRBV5-1
J: TRBJ1-2
size: .
D: .
CDR3: CASSLKVTVVQGRNYGYTF
DNA: TGCGCCAGCAGCTTAAAGGTTACCGTAGTTCAGGGAAGAAACTATGGCTACACCTTC

V: TRBV7-2
J: TRBJ2-7
size: .
D: .
CDR3: CASSLTTSYEQYF
DNA: TGTGCCAGCAGCTTAACAACCTCCTACGAGCAGTACTTC

V: TRBV29-1
J: TRBJ1-2
size: .
D: .
CDR3: CSVGENRVVYGYTF
DNA: TGCAGCGTTGGCGAGAACAGGGTGGTCTATGGCTACACCTTC

V: TRBV5-4
J: TRBJ2-7
size: once
D: .
CDR3: CASSLGAPRDGIHLEQYF
DNA: TGTGCCAGCAGCTTGGGGGCCCCCCGGGATGGGATCCACCTCGAGCAGTACTTC

V: TRBV21-1
J: TRBJ1-1
size: .
D: .
CDR3: CAGRDRGKNTEAFF
DNA: TGTGCCGGGAGGGACAGGGGGAAGAACACTGAAGCTTTCTTT

V: TRBV6-1
J: TRBJ1-5
size: .
D: TRBD1
CDR3: CASRPTGESNQPQHF
DNA: TGTGCCAGCAGACCGACAGGGGAAAGCAATCAGCCCCAGCATTTT

V: TRBV29-1
J: TRBJ1-2
size: once
D: TRBD1
CDR3: CSVASGPTGGLVFGYTF
DNA: TGCAGCGTTGCCTCCGGACCGACAGGGGGGTTAGTTTTTGGCTACACCTTC

V: TRBV5-1
J: TRBJ2-5
size: .
D: .
CDR3: CASSSKNTKETQYF
DNA: TGCGCCAGCAGCTCGAAGAACACAAAAGAGACCCAGTACTTC

V: TRBV9
J: TRBJ1-2
size: .
D: TRBD1
CDR3: CASTRDRGSGAGGGYTF
DNA: TGTGCCAGCACCCGGGACAGGGGATCGGGAGCGGGGGGTGGCTACACCTTC

V: TRBV9
J: TRBJ2-5
size: once
D: TRBD2
CDR3: CASSGGGGETQYF
DNA: TGTGCCAGCAGTGGGGGGGGTGGAGAGACCCAGTACTTC

V: TRBV10-3
J: TRBJ1-4
size: .
D: .
CDR3: CAISELRGENEKLFF
DNA: TGTGCCATCAGTGAGTTACGGGGGGAAAATGAAAAACTGTTTTTT

V: TRBV4-3
J: TRBJ1-1
size: .
D: TRBD1
CDR3: CASSLGTGYAFF
DNA: TGCGCCAGCAGCCTTGGGACAGGGTACGCTTTCTTT

V: TRBV14
J: TRBJ2-1
size: .
D: .
CDR3: CASSQALGGNYNEQFF
DNA: TGTGCCAGCAGCCAAGCCCTTGGGGGCAATTACAATGAGCAGTTCTTC

V: TRBV7-6
J: TRBJ2-6
size: few
D: TRBD2
CDR3: CASSLGSAGGRVLTF
DNA: TGTGCCAGCAGCTTAGGGTCAGCGGGGGGTCGCGTCCTGACTTTC

V: TRBV7-2
J: TRBJ2-1
size: .
D: TRBD2
CDR3: CASSLLAGGSIRNEQFF
DNA: TGTGCCAGCAGCTTATTAGCGGGGGGTAGTATACGGAATGAGCAGTTCTTC

V: TRBV7-9
J: TRBJ1-2
size: .
D: .
CDR3: CASSLAYGNGYTF
DNA: TGTGCCAGCAGCTTAGCGTACGGGAATGGCTACACCTTC

V: TRBV27
J: TRBJ1-1
size: .
D: TRBD1
CDR3: CASSIQGPPNTEAFF
DNA: TGTGCCAGCAGTATACAGGGGCCGCCGAACACTGAAGCTTTCTTT

V: TRBV6-1
J: TRBJ1-1
size: .
D: .
CDR3: CASKQGSTEAFF
DNA: TGTGCCAGCAAGCAGGGAAGCACTGAAGCTTTCTTT

V: TRBV19
J: TRBJ1-2
size: once
D: TRBD1
CDR3: CASSTGQGANGYTF
DNA: TGTGCCAGTAGCACAGGACAGGGGGCTAATGGCTACACCTTC

V: TRBV5-6
J: TRBJ1-1
size: .
D: .
CDR3: CASSSGGENGGTEAFF
DNA: TGTGCCAGCAGTTCGGGGGGGGAAAATGGGGGCACTGAAGCTTTCTTT

V: TRBV23-1
J: TRBJ2-2
size: .
D: TRBD1
CDR3: CASSHWDRDSGELFF
DNA: TGCGCCAGCAGTCACTGGGACAGGGATTCCGGGGAGCTGTTTTTT

V: TRBV7-2
J: TRBJ1-2
size: .
D: TRBD1
CDR3: CASSLGPGGYGYTF
DNA: TGTGCCAGCAGCTTAGGCCCAGGGGGCTATGGCTACACCTTC

V: TRBV5-1
J: TRBJ2-7
size: .
D: .
CDR3: CASSLGPGARDEQYF
DNA: TGCGCCAGCAGCTTGGGGCCAGGGGCCAGGGACGAGCAGTACTTC

V: TRBV5-1
J: TRBJ2-5
size: .
D: TRBD1
CDR3: CASSSSNRGSQETQYF
DNA: TGCGCCAGCAGCTCTTCCAACAGGGGATCGCAAGAGACCCAGTACTTC

V: TRBV6-1
J: TRBJ2-7
size: .
D: TRBD1
CDR3: CASSEAPDRAYEQYF
DNA: TGTGCCAGCAGTGAAGCGCCGGACAGGGCCTACGAGCAGTACTTC

V: TRBV5-6
J: TRBJ1-1
size: few
D: .
CDR3: CASSVTGGDTEAFF
DNA: TGTGCCAGCAGCGTGACAGGAGGCGACACTGAAGCTTTCTTT

V: TRBV29-1
J: TRBJ1-3
size: .
D: .
CDR3: CSALSSGNTIYF
DNA: TGCAGCGCATTGAGCTCTGGAAACACCATATATTTT

V: TRBV19
J: TRBJ2-7
size: .
D: .
CDR3: CASSITSGQPYEQYF
DNA: TGTGCCAGTAGTATAACCTCAGGACAGCCCTACGAGCAGTACTTC

V: TRBV27
J: TRBJ1-5
size: .
D: .
CDR3: CASSLLADQPQHF
DNA: TGTGCCAGCAGTTTATTAGCGGATCAGCCCCAGCATTTT

V: TRBV7-6
J: TRBJ1-4
size: .
D: .
CDR3: CASSLSVGSEQGNEKLFF
DNA: TGTGCCAGCAGCTTAAGCGTTGGGTCTGAACAGGGAAATGAAAAACTGTTTTTT

V: TRBV7-9
J: TRBJ1-2
size: .
D: TRBD1
CDR3: CASSLAGQGEGYTF
DNA: TGTGCCAGCAGCTTAGCTGGACAGGGGGAGGGCTACACCTTC